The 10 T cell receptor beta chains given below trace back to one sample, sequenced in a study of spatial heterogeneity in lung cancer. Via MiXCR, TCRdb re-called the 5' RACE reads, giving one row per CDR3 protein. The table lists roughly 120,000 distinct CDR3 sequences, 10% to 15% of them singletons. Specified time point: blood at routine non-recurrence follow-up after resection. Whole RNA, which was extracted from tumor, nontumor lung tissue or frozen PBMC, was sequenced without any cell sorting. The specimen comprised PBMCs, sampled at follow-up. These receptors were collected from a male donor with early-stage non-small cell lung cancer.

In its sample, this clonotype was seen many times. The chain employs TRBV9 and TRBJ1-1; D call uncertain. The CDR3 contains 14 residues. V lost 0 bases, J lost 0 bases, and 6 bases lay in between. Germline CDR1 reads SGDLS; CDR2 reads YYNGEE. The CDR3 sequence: CASSVGALNTEAFF. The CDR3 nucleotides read TGTGCCAGCAGCGTAGGAGCCCTGAACACTGAAGCTTTCTTT.

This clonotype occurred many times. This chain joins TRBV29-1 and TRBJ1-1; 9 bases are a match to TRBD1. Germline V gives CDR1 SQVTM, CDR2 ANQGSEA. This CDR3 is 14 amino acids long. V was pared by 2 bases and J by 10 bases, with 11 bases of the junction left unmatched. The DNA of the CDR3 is TGCAGCGTTGAAACCGGGACAGGGTTTCGAGGAGCTTTCTTT. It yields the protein CSVETGTGFRGAFF. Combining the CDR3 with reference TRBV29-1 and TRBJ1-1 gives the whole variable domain SAVISQKPSRDICQRGTSLTIQCQVDSQVTMMFWYRQQPGQSLTLIATANQGSEATYESGFVIDKFPISRPNLTFSTLTVSNMSPEDSSIYLCSVETGTGFRGAFFGQGTRLTVV.

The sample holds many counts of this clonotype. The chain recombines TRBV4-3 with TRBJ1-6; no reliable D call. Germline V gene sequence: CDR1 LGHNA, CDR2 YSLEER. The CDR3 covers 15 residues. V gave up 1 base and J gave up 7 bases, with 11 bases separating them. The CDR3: CASSQVSTGNSPLHF. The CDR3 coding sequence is TGCGCCAGCAGCCAAGTCTCGACGGGGAATTCACCCCTCCACTTT.

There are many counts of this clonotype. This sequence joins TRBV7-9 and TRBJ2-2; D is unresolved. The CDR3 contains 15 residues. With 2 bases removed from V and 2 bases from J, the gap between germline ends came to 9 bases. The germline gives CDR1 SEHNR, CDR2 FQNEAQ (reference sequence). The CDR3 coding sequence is TGTGCCAGCAGCTTACCCAGACAAAACACCGGGGAGCTGTTTTTT. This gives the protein CASSLPRQNTGELFF.

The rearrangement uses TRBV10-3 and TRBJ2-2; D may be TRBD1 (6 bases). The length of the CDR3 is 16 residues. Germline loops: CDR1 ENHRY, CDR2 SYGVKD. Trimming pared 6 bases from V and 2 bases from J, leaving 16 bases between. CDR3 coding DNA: TGTGCCATCAGGACAGGCTCCGGTTACAACACCGGGGAGCTGTTTTTT. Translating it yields CAIRTGSGYNTGELFF.

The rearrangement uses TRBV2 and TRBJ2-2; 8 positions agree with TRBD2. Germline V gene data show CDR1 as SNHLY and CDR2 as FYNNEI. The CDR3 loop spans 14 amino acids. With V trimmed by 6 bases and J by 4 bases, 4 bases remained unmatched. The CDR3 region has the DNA TGTGCCAGCAGGCCCGGGACTAGCACCGGGGAGCTGTTTTTT. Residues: CASRPGTSTGELFF.

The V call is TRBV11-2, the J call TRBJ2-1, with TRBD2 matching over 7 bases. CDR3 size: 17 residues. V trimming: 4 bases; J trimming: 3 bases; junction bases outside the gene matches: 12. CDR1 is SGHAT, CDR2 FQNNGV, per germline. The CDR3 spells CASSSPPGRGNYNEQFF. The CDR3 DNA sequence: TGTGCCAGCAGCTCCCCCCCGGGGCGGGGGAACTACAATGAGCAGTTCTTC.

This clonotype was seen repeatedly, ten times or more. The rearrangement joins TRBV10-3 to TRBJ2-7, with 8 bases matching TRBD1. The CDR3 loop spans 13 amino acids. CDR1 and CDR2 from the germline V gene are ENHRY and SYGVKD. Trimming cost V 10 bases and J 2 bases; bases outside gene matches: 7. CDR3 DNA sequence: TGTGCCAGTACCAGGGGGCTAACCTACGAGCAGTACTTC. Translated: CASTRGLTYEQYF.

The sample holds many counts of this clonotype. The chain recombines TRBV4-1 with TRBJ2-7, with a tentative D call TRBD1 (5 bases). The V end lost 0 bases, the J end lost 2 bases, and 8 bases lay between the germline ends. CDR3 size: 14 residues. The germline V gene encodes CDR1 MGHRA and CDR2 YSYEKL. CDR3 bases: TGCGCCAGCAGCCAAGAGTCAGGGCCCTACGAGCAGTACTTC. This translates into CASSQESGPYEQYF.

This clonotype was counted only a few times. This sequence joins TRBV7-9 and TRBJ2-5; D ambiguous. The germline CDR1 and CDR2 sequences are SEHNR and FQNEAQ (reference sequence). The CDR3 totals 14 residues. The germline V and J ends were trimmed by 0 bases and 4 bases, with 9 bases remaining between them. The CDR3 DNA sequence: TGTGCCAGCAGCTTAGCGGTCGGTGGAGAGACCCAGTACTTC. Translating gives CASSLAVGGETQYF.